What follows is one T cell receptor (beta chain) and its context. The data derive from a study of blood T cell repertoires in COVID-19. Repertoires were generated with immunoSEQ multiplex PCR, while TCRdb's copy carries only in-frame clones and drops some. The data hold over 300,000 clones, with nearly 90% observed a single time. The clonotype originates from a man aged 18 to 29 with active or convalescent COVID-19. Material: peripheral blood.

The CDR3 loop is CSLRDRVYNEQFF. The DNA of the CDR3 is TGCAGCCTCCGGGACAGAGTCTACAATGAGCAGTTCTTC. The chain is built from TRBV29-1 and TRBJ2-1; 7 positions match TRBD1. Germline values: CDR1 SQVTM, CDR2 ANQGSEA. J gave up 3 bases and V 8 bases, and 7 bases lay outside the gene matches. The CDR3 covers 13 residues.